A selection of T cell receptor beta chains follows, all from one sample in a study of T cell responses to AZD1222 COVID-19 vaccine. Clones were read by immunoSEQ multiplex PCR, and TCRdb kept only the in-frame ones, dropping some. The sample carries approximately 140,000 clones, about 95% recorded once. The source was peripheral blood, collected on day 0 of AZD1222 vaccination. These receptors were collected from an adult in good health. The CDR3 runs from the conserved cysteine through the conserved F or W. A D gene is named only where the DNA matches it firmly. Part of the rows lack a size; the others show once, few, many or a class for expanded clones.

>TRBV18|16|TRBJ2-3|NA|NA
TGTGCCAGCTCACCATTCGGGGGCGGAAAAACAGATACGCAGTATTTT
CASSPFGGGKTDTQYF
>TRBV4-1|13|TRBJ2-3|NA|NA
TGCGCCAGCAGTACTGGGGGTACAGATACGCAGTATTTT
CASSTGGTDTQYF
>TRBV19|16|TRBJ1-5|NA|TRBD1
TGTGCCAGTAGTATAGGACAGGGGGGGACAGTGTGGCCCCAGCATTTT
CASSIGQGGTVWPQHF
>TRBV6-4|16|TRBJ2-1|NA|TRBD2
TGTGCCAGCAGTGACTCTGGACTAGCGGGGTTCAGTGAGCAGTTCTTC
CASSDSGLAGFSEQFF
>TRBV6-5|13|TRBJ2-2|NA|NA
TGTGCCAGCGTACCTAGGAACACCGGGGAGCTGTTTTTT
CASVPRNTGELFF
>TRBV5-6|15|TRBJ2-3|once|TRBD2
TGTGCCAGCAGCTTGACTAGCGGGAGCACAGATACGCAGTATTTT
CASSLTSGSTDTQYF
>TRBV5-1|16|TRBJ2-3|NA|TRBD1
TGCGCCAGCAGCCTAGGGGACAGGGGAGTTACAGATACGCAGTATTTT
CASSLGDRGVTDTQYF
>TRBV25-1|14|TRBJ2-1|NA|NA
TGTGCCAGCACGCAGGGAGGAGCCTACAATGAGCAGTTCTTC
CASTQGGAYNEQFF
>TRBV23-1|12|TRBJ2-3|NA|NA
TGCGCCAGCAGTCATCTCACAGATACGCAGTATTTT
CASSHLTDTQYF
>TRBV2|13|TRBJ1-1|NA|NA
TGTGCCAGCCGGAGACAGCAAAACACTGAAGCTTTCTTT
CASRRQQNTEAFF
>TRBV28|14|TRBJ1-1|once|TRBD1
TGTGCCAGCAGTTTCACAGGGGTGTGGACTGAAGCTTTCTTT
CASSFTGVWTEAFF
>TRBV7-2|14|TRBJ2-3|once|NA
TGTGCCAGCAGCTTATATCTCCGGACAGATACGCAGTATTTT
CASSLYLRTDTQYF
>TRBV3-1/TRBV3-2|14|TRBJ1-5|NA|NA
TGTGCCAGCTCAGCCAGTCTGGCAAATCAGCCCCAGCATTTT
CASSASLANQPQHF
>TRBV18|13|TRBJ2-2|NA|NA
TGTGCCAGCTCACCACCGAACACCGGGGAGCTGTTTTTT
CASSPPNTGELFF
>TRBV19|14|TRBJ2-2|NA|NA
TGTGCCAGTAGTATTGGGGTGAACACCGGGGAGCTGTTTTTT
CASSIGVNTGELFF
>TRBV7-9|15|TRBJ2-2|NA|TRBD2
TGTGCCAGCTATAAGCGGGAGCGGAACACCGGGGAGCTGTTTTTT
CASYKRERNTGELFF
>TRBV6-6|16|TRBJ2-3|NA|TRBD2
TGTGCCAGCACGAAGGGACTAGCGGGAGAGGGGAATACGCAGTATTTT
CASTKGLAGEGNTQYF
>TRBV6-2/TRBV6-3|12|TRBJ1-5|NA|NA
TGTGCCAGCAGTTCCCCGACCATGACCCAGCATTTT
CASSSPTMTQHF
>TRBV4-1|15|TRBJ1-5|NA|NA
TGCGCCAGCAGCCAAGTTCCAGGGATGGGGCAGCCCCAGCATTTT
CASSQVPGMGQPQHF
>TRBV5-6|17|TRBJ1-2|NA|NA
TGTGCCAGCAGCTCTGAGGGACATACAACAGATAGCTATGGCTACACCTTC
CASSSEGHTTDSYGYTF
>TRBV28|11|TRBJ1-1|once|NA
TGTGCCAGCCGGGGGGACACTGAAGCTTTCTTT
CASRGDTEAFF
>TRBV5-1|17|TRBJ1-4|NA|NA
TGCGCCAGCAGCTTGGAGGGGGGCCGGTCAACTAATGAAAAACTGTTTTTT
CASSLEGGRSTNEKLFF
>TRBV11-2|16|TRBJ1-3|NA|NA
TGTGCCAGCAGCTTAGCCCTAGGGGGATCCAGAAACACCATATATTTT
CASSLALGGSRNTIYF
>TRBV6-5|14|TRBJ1-4|NA|NA
TGTGCCAGCAGGTCGCAGGGTGGGGGTGAAAAACTGTTTTTT
CASRSQGGGEKLFF
>TRBV18|14|TRBJ1-5|NA|NA
TGTGCCAGCTCACCACCCGAGGGAGGCCAGCCCCAGCATTTT
CASSPPEGGQPQHF
>TRBV5-1|15|TRBJ2-2|NA|TRBD1
TGCGCCAGCAACTACCGGGACAGGGCGTCCGGGGAGCTGTTTTTT
CASNYRDRASGELFF
>TRBV14|13|TRBJ1-1|NA|NA
TGTGCCAGCAGCCGGCGGAGGTCCACTGAAGCTTTCTTT
CASSRRRSTEAFF
>TRBV11-2|13|TRBJ1-5|NA|NA
TGTGCCAGCAGCTTAGGGGTGGGGGCGCCCCAGCATTTT
CASSLGVGAPQHF
>TRBV12-3/TRBV12-4|13|TRBJ2-1|NA|NA
TGTGCCAGCAGTCCCCGATCCTATGATGAGCAGTTCTTC
CASSPRSYDEQFF
>TRBV20-1|17|TRBJ2-2|NA|TRBD2
TGCAGTGCTAGTTCGTATAGCGGGGGCGCGAACACCGGGGAGCTGTTTTTT
CSASSYSGGANTGELFF
>TRBV28|16|TRBJ2-2|NA|NA
TGTGCCAGCACCATCGGTACAGGGATGAGCGCCGGGGAGCTGTTTTTT
CASTIGTGMSAGELFF
>TRBV3-1/TRBV3-2|14|TRBJ2-1|once|TRBD2
TGTGCCAGCAGCCTTCGCCTAGCGGGAAATGAGCAGTTCTTC
CASSLRLAGNEQFF
>TRBV11-2|17|TRBJ2-2|once|TRBD1
TGTGCCAGCAGCTTAGATGGGACAGGGTATAACACCGGGGAGCTGTTTTTT
CASSLDGTGYNTGELFF
>TRBV28|17|TRBJ1-2|few|NA
TGTGCCAGCAGTTTAGGAACCGCCGAAGTGCTTAACTATGGCTACACCTTC
CASSLGTAEVLNYGYTF
>TRBV19|13|TRBJ2-2|NA|NA
TGTGCCAGTAGTACCGGACATTCCGGGGAGCTGTTTTTT
CASSTGHSGELFF
>TRBV24-1|16|TRBJ2-3|NA|TRBD1
TGTGCCACCAGCAGGGGGACGGCCGGCAGCACAGATACGCAGTATTTT
CATSRGTAGSTDTQYF
>TRBV9|17|TRBJ2-6|NA|TRBD1
TGTGCCAGCAGCAGCCGGACAGGCCACTCTGGGGCCAACGTCCTGACTTTC
CASSSRTGHSGANVLTF
>TRBV5-5|14|TRBJ2-1|NA|TRBD1
TGTGCCAGCTATCCCGGGACAGGATACAATGAGCAGTTCTTC
CASYPGTGYNEQFF
>TRBV5-1|19|TRBJ1-2|once|TRBD1
TGCGCCAGCAGCTTGGCCGAGGACCCAGGGACAGGGGTTAGGTATGGCTACACCTTC
CASSLAEDPGTGVRYGYTF
>TRBV6-2/TRBV6-3|15|TRBJ2-3|NA|TRBD2
TGTGCCAGCAGCCCGCTAGGACTAGCGACAGATACGCAGTATTTT
CASSPLGLATDTQYF
>TRBV2|14|TRBJ1-2|NA|NA
TGTGCCAGCAGTGAGGGTCCCGCGGACTATGGCTACACCTTC
CASSEGPADYGYTF
>TRBV7-9|12|TRBJ2-3|NA|NA
TGTGCCAGCAGCGCCCCACGAGATACGCAGTATTTT
CASSAPRDTQYF
>TRBV6-5|12|TRBJ1-1|NA|TRBD1
TGTGCCAGCAGCCAAAGGGACAGAAAAGCTTTCTTT
CASSQRDRKAFF
>TRBV6-2/TRBV6-3|15|TRBJ1-5|NA|NA
TGTGCCAGCAGCCCTTTGGGGGGAAGCAATCAGCCCCAGCATTTT
CASSPLGGSNQPQHF
>TRBV7-8|14|TRBJ2-1|NA|NA
TGTGCCAGCAGCCCAAAGCGGATTGTAAATGAGCAGTTCTTC
CASSPKRIVNEQFF
>TRBV2|13|TRBJ1-1|NA|TRBD1
TGTGCCAGCAGTGCAGGGGGGCGGGGTGAAGCTTTCTTT
CASSAGGRGEAFF
>TRBV28|19|TRBJ1-6|NA|TRBD1
TGTGCCAGCAGTCTTCTTACCGGAGCCGGGACAGGGTTAATATCACCCCTCCACTTT
CASSLLTGAGTGLISPLHF
>TRBV7-2|14|TRBJ1-2|NA|NA
TGTGCCAGCAGCTTAGAGCCGGGGGGCTATGGCTACACCTTC
CASSLEPGGYGYTF